These 31 T cell receptor beta chains were sequenced from one sample in a study of CD8+ T cells in alopecia areata (dated by TCRdb to 2016 to 2018). Receptors were amplified or captured by the immunoSEQ multiplex PCR assay. For TCR sequencing, RNA was extracted from every sample and reverse transcribed into cDNA to serve as template. TCRdb provides this immuneACCESS table in a form limited to in-frame rearrangements. Some clones are lacking; in checked studies, under half of them reflect an unresolved V gene, and why the rest are absent is not known. This sample is represented by more than 200,000 clones; less than 80% of them were singletons. 1% to 1.5% of the sample lies in the top ten. The sample's time point label is to be understood as: baseline before oral tofacitinib. This material consisted of CD4+ T cells sorted from blood, taken at week 0. These receptors all come from a human donor with alopecia areata.

The chain is built from TRBV18 and TRBJ1-6; the D is unclear. CDR1 is KGHSH and CDR2 is LQKENI in the germline V gene. CDR3 length equals 13 residues. Between the trimmed V and J ends, which lost 5 bases and 3 bases, there was a span of 5 bases. The CDR3 DNA is TGTGCCAGCTCAGGGGACTATAATTCACCCCTCCACTTT. This codes for CASSGDYNSPLHF.

The chain uses TRBV7-3 and TRBJ1-1; no clear D gene. The CDR3 loop spans 13 amino acids. Trimming stripped 0 bases from V and 3 bases from J, with 5 bases between. Germline CDR1 and CDR2: SGHTA and FQGTGA. The chain's CDR3 is CASSLTIDTEAFF. CDR3 DNA sequence: TGTGCCAGCAGCTTAACAATAGACACTGAAGCTTTCTTT.

This clone was picked up one time. The chain couples TRBV30 to TRBJ2-5, with 7 nucleotides matching TRBD2. J was trimmed by 7 bases and V by 5 bases; bases with no gene match: 10. Germline assignment: CDR1 GTSNPN and CDR2 SVGIG (reference sequence). This CDR3 has 13 amino acids. The CDR3 here is CAWVEQTGGTQYF. CDR3 DNA: TGTGCCTGGGTGGAGCAGACGGGAGGGACCCAGTACTTC.

This clone turned up a few times. The rearrangement joins TRBV29-1 to TRBJ2-3, with D maybe TRBD2 (5 bases). Deletions cut 8 bases from V and 1 base from J, with 19 bases between. The CDR3 consists of 15 residues. Germline values: CDR1 SQVTM, CDR2 ANQGSEA. In DNA, the CDR3 is TGCAGCCTCCCACTAGGGCCCCTGGGCACAGATACGCAGTATTTT. It codes for CSLPLGPLGTDTQYF.

This clone was picked up a small number of times. This chain uses TRBV4-3 with TRBJ2-5, with TRBD2 as a possible D gene (6 bases). The V end was cut by 1 base, the J end by 4 bases, with 19 bases between. Germline V gene sequence: CDR1 LGHNA, CDR2 YSLEER. The CDR3 consists of 17 residues. CDR3 amino acids: CASSQALLGGVGETQYF. The CDR3, as DNA: TGCGCCAGCAGCCAAGCCCTTTTAGGCGGGGTCGGAGAGACCCAGTACTTC.

The DNA of the CDR3 is TGCGCCAGCAGCCAACTTCTGTACAATGAGCAGTTCTTC. It specifies CASSQLLYNEQFF. The chain combines TRBV4-3 with TRBJ2-1; no reliable D call. This CDR3 is built from 13 residues. Germline lookup yields CDR1 LGHNA and CDR2 YSLEER. V lost 2 bases, J lost 4 bases, and 6 bases lay in between.

This clone appeared a few times. V gene TRBV23-1 combines with J gene TRBJ1-2; D not resolved. TRBV23-1 is known as an ORF, though its function is uncertain. The CDR3 totals 17 residues. Trimming removed 0 bases at V and 2 bases at J, with 16 bases between. The CDR3 loop is CASSQSVQPPYNYGYTF. The CDR3 DNA is TGCGCCAGCAGTCAATCGGTACAGCCCCCTTACAACTATGGCTACACCTTC.

V and J are TRBV29-1 and TRBJ2-2; D is undetermined. Germline lookup yields CDR1 SQVTM and CDR2 ANQGSEA. Trimming pared 7 bases from V and 0 bases from J, leaving 12 bases between. CDR3 length equals 14 residues. The CDR3 here is CSGVTNPNTGELFF. The CDR3 DNA sequence: TGCAGCGGGGTAACAAATCCGAACACCGGGGAGCTGTTTTTT.

This sequence joins TRBV6-5 and TRBJ2-7, with a tentative D call TRBD2 (6 bases). This CDR3 is built from 13 residues. CDR1 and CDR2 (germline): MNHEY, SVGAGI. The V and J ends lost 7 bases and 6 bases respectively, with 16 bases between them. The CDR3 coding sequence is TGTGCCAGCACTGATGGGGGGAGGACCGAGCAGTACTTC. It yields the protein CASTDGGRTEQYF.

The chain's CDR3 is CASSIGTSGLSSYNEQFF. In nucleotides, the CDR3 is TGCGCCAGCAGCATAGGGACTAGCGGGTTGAGCTCCTACAATGAGCAGTTCTTC. The rearrangement joins TRBV5-1 to TRBJ2-1, with 12 bases matching TRBD2. Germline loops: CDR1 SGHRS, CDR2 YFSETQ. With V trimmed by 4 bases and J by 0 bases, 8 bases remained unmatched. The CDR3 length is 18 residues.

The chain employs TRBV14 and TRBJ2-6; D is unclear. The CDR3 has 11 residues. V was trimmed by 0 bases and J by 12 bases, leaving 3 bases between them. Germline V gene data show CDR1 as SGHDN and CDR2 as FVKESK. The CDR3 DNA sequence: TGTGCCAGCAGCCAAGATACCGTCCTGACTTTC. Encoded protein: CASSQDTVLTF.

V gene TRBV30 combines with J gene TRBJ1-2; 7 bases align to TRBD1. V gave up 2 bases and J gave up 4 bases; unmatched junction bases: 4. Germline assignment: CDR1 GTSNPN and CDR2 SVGIG (reference sequence). This CDR3 spans 13 amino acids. This CDR3 reads CAWSPQGRYGYTF. CDR3 bases: TGTGCCTGGAGTCCACAGGGGCGCTATGGCTACACCTTC.

This clone has a handful of counts. In DNA form, the CDR3 reads TGTGCCAGTAGTATGGGACAGGGTGGGAATGAGCAGTTCTTC. It is translated as CASSMGQGGNEQFF. The chain couples TRBV19 to TRBJ2-1; 9 nucleotides line up with TRBD1. Germline-derived CDR1 and CDR2 are LNHDA and SQIVND (reference sequence). V dropped 3 bases and J dropped 7; count of bases not matched to a gene: 4. The CDR3 sequence is 14 residues long.

The chain has TRBV7-8 and TRBJ1-4; D is unresolved. The V end lost 1 base, the J end lost 8 bases, and 14 bases lay between the germline ends. Germline V CDR1 and CDR2: SGHVS, FQNEAQ. This CDR3 contains 15 residues. CDR3: CASSLDRMLYEKLFF. The CDR3 DNA is TGTGCCAGCAGCTTAGATCGGATGCTGTACGAAAAACTGTTTTTT.

The rearrangement uses TRBV4-1 and TRBJ2-6, with TRBD2 identical over 12 bases. The CDR3 has 20 amino acids. Germline V gene data show CDR1 as MGHRA and CDR2 as YSYEKL. The trim removed 3 bases at V and 0 bases at J, leaving 9 bases unmatched. Here the CDR3 reads CASSHLGLAGKLSGANVLTF. CDR3 in DNA: TGCGCCAGCAGCCACCTAGGACTAGCGGGGAAACTCTCTGGGGCCAACGTCCTGACTTTC.

V usage is TRBV4-2 and J usage is TRBJ2-2; D may match TRBD1 or TRBD2 (6 bases each). CDR1 and CDR2 (germline): LGHNA, YNFKEQ. V lost 4 bases to trimming and J lost 3 bases, with 15 bases between them. The CDR3 runs 16 residues. CDR3 bases: TGTGCCAGCAGCCCGGGGGTGGGGGCCGACACCGGGGAGCTGTTTTTT. This encodes CASSPGVGADTGELFF.

This chain connects TRBV5-1 to TRBJ1-6; no definite D call. Trimming removed 1 base from V and 6 bases from J, with 11 bases in between. The CDR3 runs 15 residues. Germline V gene lookup returns CDR1 SGHRS and CDR2 YFSETQ. CDR3 amino acids: CASSLSGQVNSPLHF. The DNA for the CDR3 is TGCGCCAGCAGCTTGAGCGGCCAAGTTAATTCACCCCTCCACTTT.

The rearrangement links TRBV29-1 to TRBJ1-1; D is undetermined. From germline, CDR1 is SQVTM and CDR2 ANQGSEA. This CDR3 comprises 13 residues. Trimming removed 4 bases at V and 1 base at J, with 10 bases between. For the CDR3, the DNA is TGCAGCGTTGGTAAGAAGCAGAACACTGAAGCTTTCTTT. Translation: CSVGKKQNTEAFF.

This clone was seen more than once but under ten times. Other DNA variants within this sample encode the same CDR3. This chain connects TRBV29-1 to TRBJ2-5; D ambiguous. The CDR3 has 12 residues. Deletions cut 1 base from V and 5 bases from J, with 8 bases between. Germline lookup yields CDR1 SQVTM and CDR2 ANQGSEA. CDR3 protein: CSVEGAGETQYF. CDR3 DNA: TGCAGCGTTGAAGGGGCTGGGGAGACCCAGTACTTC.

The chain is built from TRBV2 and TRBJ2-7; 14 bases fit TRBD2. Germline values: CDR1 SNHLY, CDR2 FYNNEI. Unmatched junction bases numbered 8, after V lost 6 bases and J lost 7 bases. The length of the CDR3 is 15 residues. The DNA for the CDR3 is TGTGCCAGCAGCCCGACTAGCGGGGGGGCCAGGGAGCAGTACTTC. It yields the protein CASSPTSGGAREQYF.

The rearrangement joins TRBV6-1 to TRBJ2-1, with 9 bases that match TRBD2. V was clipped by 4 bases and J by 9 bases; unmatched bases: 1. CDR1 and CDR2 from the germline V gene are MNHNS and SASEGT. CDR3 length: 12 residues. CDR3 DNA sequence: TGTGCCAGCAGTGCGGGACTAGCTGAGCAGTTCTTC. It encodes CASSAGLAEQFF.

This chain joins TRBV9 and TRBJ2-7, with D perhaps TRBD2 (7 bases). This CDR3 has 16 amino acids. The ends were cut back, 0 bases at V and 2 bases at J, with 15 bases in the middle. Per germline, CDR1 SGDLS and CDR2 YYNGEE. In DNA, the CDR3 is TGTGCCAGCAGCGTAGCGGGGGGCGCGGGGCCCTACGAGCAGTACTTC. Residues: CASSVAGGAGPYEQYF. The whole variable domain, remainder taken from reference TRBV9 and TRBJ2-7, is DSGVTQTPKHLITATGQRVTLRCSPRSGDLSVYWYQQSLDQGLQFLIQYYNGEERAKGNILERFSAQQFPDLHSELNLSSLELGDSALYFCASSVAGGAGPYEQYFGPGTRLTVT.

This clone came up a few times. The chain couples TRBV19 to TRBJ2-7; tentatively, D is TRBD1 (5 bases). The CDR3 length is 14 residues. Looked up from germline, CDR1 is LNHDA and CDR2 is SQIVND (reference sequence). Trimming removed 8 bases from V and 4 bases from J, with 18 bases in between. The CDR3 spells CASRRGFQDYEQYF. The CDR3 bases are TGTGCCAGTCGAAGGGGATTCCAGGATTACGAGCAGTACTTC.

The chain employs TRBV9 and TRBJ1-3; D gene unclear. Trimming cost V 0 bases and J 4 bases, with 2 bases left between them. The CDR3 has 12 residues. The germline CDR1 and CDR2 sequences are SGDLS and YYNGEE. The CDR3 sequence: CASSVDGNTIYF. The DNA of the CDR3 is TGTGCCAGCAGCGTAGACGGAAACACCATATATTTT.

The chain joins TRBV7-9 to TRBJ2-1; D uncertain. Deletions cut 5 bases from V and 7 bases from J, with 3 bases between. CDR1 SEHNR and CDR2 FQNEAQ come from the germline V gene (reference sequence). The CDR3 length is 10 residues. CDR3 bases: TGTGCCAGCAGCGGTAATGAGCAGTTCTTC. It encodes CASSGNEQFF.

V usage is TRBV5-4 and J usage is TRBJ1-2; 8 bases line up with TRBD1. This CDR3 has 17 amino acids. With V trimmed by 3 bases and J by 4 bases, 14 bases remained unmatched. Germline loops: CDR1 SGHNT, CDR2 YYREEE (reference sequence). The CDR3 DNA sequence: TGTGCCAGCAGCTCAAAAGCTTCAGGACAGGGCGTCTATGGCTACACCTTC. This codes for CASSSKASGQGVYGYTF.

In this sample, this clone turned up many times. The chain uses TRBV7-9 and TRBJ1-6; 7 nucleotides line up with TRBD1. Germline lookup yields CDR1 SEHNR and CDR2 FQNEAQ (reference sequence). The CDR3 has 16 amino acids. V trimming: 0 bases; J trimming: 6 bases; junction bases outside the gene matches: 5. DNA for the CDR3: TGTGCCAGCAGCTTAGCGCTTCGGGACAGTAATTCACCCCTCCACTTT. Translation: CASSLALRDSNSPLHF.

The V gene is TRBV7-2, the J gene TRBJ1-1; TRBD1 matches at 7 bases. Germline V lookup: CDR1 SGHTA, CDR2 FQGNSA. J was trimmed by 2 bases and V by 5 bases; bases with no gene match: 5. This CDR3 spans 14 amino acids. The DNA for the CDR3 is TGTGCCAGCAGCGCAGACAGGGCAAACACTGAAGCTTTCTTT. It yields the protein CASSADRANTEAFF.

This clone was seen a single time. The CDR3 nucleotides are TGCAGCGTCGACCGGCTGGCAGGGGGCGTCACAGATACGCAGTATTTT. Its protein is CSVDRLAGGVTDTQYF. The rearrangement joins TRBV29-1 to TRBJ2-3; TRBD1 matches at 8 bases. Trimming cost V 6 bases and J 2 bases; bases outside gene matches: 13. Germline assignment: CDR1 SQVTM and CDR2 ANQGSEA. CDR3 length: 16 amino acids.

This chain joins TRBV7-2 and TRBJ1-2; 8 bases are shared with TRBD1. The V gene end was trimmed by 5 bases and the J gene end by 9 bases; junction bases not matched to a gene: 8. This CDR3 is 13 amino acids long. CDR1 and CDR2 (germline): SGHTA, FQGNSA. CDR3 DNA: TGTGCCAGCAGCCTCGGCAGGGGGCAAAGCTACACCTTC. Translated, it gives CASSLGRGQSYTF.

The rearrangement links TRBV29-1 to TRBJ2-5, with 7 bases identical to TRBD2. The CDR3 covers 14 residues. CDR1 and CDR2 (germline): SQVTM, ANQGSEA. CDR3 in amino acids: CITTRGEMQETQYF. As DNA, the CDR3 is TGCATCACGACCCGGGGGGAAATGCAAGAGACCCAGTACTTC.